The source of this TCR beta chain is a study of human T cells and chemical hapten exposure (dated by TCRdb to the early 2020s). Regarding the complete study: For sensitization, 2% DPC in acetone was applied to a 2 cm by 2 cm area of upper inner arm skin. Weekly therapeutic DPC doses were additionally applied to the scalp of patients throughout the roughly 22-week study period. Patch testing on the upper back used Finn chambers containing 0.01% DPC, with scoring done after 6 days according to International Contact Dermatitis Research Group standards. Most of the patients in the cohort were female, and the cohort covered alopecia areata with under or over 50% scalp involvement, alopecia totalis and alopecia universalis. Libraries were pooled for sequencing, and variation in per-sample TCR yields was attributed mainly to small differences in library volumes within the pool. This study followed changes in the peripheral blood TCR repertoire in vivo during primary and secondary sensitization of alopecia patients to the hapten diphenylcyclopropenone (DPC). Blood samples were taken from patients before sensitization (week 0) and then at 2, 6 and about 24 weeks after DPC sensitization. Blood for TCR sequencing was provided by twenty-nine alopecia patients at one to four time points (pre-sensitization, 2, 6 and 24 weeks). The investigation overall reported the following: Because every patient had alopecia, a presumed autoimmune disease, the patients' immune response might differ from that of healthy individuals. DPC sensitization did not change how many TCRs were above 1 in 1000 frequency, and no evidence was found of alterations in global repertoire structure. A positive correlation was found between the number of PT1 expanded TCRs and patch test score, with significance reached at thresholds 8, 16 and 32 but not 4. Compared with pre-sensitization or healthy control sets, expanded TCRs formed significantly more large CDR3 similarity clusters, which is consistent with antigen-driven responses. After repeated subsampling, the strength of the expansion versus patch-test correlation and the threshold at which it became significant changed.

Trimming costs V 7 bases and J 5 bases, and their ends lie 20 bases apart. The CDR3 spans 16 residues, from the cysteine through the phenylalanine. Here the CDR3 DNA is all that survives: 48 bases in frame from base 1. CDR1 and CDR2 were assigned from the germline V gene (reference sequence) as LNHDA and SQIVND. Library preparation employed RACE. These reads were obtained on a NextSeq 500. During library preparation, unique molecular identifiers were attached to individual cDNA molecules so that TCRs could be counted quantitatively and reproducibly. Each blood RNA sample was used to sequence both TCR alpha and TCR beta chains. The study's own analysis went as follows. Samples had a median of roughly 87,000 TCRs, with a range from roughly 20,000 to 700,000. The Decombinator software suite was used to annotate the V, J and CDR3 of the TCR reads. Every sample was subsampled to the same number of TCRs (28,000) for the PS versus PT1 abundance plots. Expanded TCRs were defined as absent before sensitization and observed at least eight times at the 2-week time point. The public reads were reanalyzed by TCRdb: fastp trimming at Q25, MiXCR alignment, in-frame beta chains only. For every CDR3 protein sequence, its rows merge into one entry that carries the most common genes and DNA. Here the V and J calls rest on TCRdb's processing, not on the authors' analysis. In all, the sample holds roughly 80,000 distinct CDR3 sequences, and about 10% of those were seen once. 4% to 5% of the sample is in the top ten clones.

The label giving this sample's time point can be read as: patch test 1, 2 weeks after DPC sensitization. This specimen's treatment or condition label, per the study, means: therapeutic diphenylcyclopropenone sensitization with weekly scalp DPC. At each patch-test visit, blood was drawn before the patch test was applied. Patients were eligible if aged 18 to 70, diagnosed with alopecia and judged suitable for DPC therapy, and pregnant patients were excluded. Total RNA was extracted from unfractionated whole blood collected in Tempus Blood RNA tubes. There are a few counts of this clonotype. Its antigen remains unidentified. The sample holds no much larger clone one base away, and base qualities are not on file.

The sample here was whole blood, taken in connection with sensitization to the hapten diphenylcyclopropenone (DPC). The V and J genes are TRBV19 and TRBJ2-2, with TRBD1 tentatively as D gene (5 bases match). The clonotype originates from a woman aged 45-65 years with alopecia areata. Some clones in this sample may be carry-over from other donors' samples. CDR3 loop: CASTYGPGRRTGELFF. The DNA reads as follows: TGTGCCAGTACCTACGGCCCAGGGCGTCGGACCGGGGAGCTGTTTTTT.